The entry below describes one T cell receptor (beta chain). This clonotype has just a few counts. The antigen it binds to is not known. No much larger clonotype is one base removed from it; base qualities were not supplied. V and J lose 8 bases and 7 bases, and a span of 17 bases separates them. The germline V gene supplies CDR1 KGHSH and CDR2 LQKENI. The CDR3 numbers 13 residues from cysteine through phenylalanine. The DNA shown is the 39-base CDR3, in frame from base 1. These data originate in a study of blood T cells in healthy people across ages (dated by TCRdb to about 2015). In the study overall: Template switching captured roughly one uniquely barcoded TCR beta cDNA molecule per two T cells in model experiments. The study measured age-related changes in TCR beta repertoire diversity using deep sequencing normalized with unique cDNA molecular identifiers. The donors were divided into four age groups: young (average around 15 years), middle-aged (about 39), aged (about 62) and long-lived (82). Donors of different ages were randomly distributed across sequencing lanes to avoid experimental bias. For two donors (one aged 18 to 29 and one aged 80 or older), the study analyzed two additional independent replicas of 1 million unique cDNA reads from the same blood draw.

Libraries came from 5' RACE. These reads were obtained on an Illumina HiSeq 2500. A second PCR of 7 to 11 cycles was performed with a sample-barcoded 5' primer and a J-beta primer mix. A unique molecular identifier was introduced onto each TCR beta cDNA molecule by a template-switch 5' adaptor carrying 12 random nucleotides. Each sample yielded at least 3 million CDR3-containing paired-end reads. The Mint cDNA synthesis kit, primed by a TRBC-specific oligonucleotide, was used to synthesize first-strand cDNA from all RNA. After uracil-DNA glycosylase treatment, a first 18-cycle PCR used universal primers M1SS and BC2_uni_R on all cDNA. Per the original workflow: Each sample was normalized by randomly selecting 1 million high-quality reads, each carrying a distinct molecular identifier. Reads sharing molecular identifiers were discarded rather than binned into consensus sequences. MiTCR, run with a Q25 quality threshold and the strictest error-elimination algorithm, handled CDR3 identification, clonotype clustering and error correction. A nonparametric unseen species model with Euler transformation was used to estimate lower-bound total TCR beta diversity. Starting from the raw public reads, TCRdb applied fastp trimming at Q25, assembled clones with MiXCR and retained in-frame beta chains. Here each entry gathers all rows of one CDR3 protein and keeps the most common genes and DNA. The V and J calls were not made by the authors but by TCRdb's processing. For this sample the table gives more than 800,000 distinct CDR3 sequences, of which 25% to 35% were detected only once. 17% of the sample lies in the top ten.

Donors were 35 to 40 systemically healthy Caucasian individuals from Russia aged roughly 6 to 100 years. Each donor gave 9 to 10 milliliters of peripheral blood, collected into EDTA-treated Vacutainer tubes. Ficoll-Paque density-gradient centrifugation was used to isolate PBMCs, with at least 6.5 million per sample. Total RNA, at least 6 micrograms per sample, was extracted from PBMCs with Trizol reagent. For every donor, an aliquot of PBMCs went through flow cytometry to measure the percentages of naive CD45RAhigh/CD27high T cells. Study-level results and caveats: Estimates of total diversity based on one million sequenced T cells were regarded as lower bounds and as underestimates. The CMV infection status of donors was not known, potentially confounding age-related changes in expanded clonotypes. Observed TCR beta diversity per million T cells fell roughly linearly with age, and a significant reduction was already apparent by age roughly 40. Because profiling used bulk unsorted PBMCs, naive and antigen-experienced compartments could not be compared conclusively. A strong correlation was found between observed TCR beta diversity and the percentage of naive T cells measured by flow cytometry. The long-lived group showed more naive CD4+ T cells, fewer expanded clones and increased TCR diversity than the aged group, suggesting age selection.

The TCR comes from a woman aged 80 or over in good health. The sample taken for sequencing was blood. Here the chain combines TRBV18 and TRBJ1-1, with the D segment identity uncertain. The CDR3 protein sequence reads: CASLLAGYNEAFF. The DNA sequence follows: TGTGCCAGCCTCCTCGCCGGGTATAATGAAGCTTTCTTT.